This T cell receptor (beta chain) was documented in a study of cytomegalovirus exposure and HLA in healthy donors. Study at large: A later analysis reported the 100 to 150 validation repertoires used the same platform as the approximately 670 first-cohort repertoires.

Profiled with immunoSEQ multiplex PCR; TCRdb holds only in-frame clones, not every one. The table lists about 150,000 clones, 89% of them singletons. Study results and limitations: Altogether, 150 to 200 TCR beta chains were recorded as cytomegalovirus-associated. It was reportedly the case that the classifier diagnosed cytomegalovirus status with high specificity and sensitivity.

V trimming: 2 bases; J trimming: 3 bases; junction bases outside the gene matches: 2. Germline V gives CDR1 SEHNR, CDR2 FQNEAQ (reference sequence). The length of the CDR3 is 14 residues. This clone was seen a single time. Its antigen remains unknown. This receptor was obtained from a woman in her late teens or twenties in good health and CMV-seropositive. The chain is built from TRBV7-9 and TRBJ2-7; 9 nucleotides align to TRBD1. Sequencing was performed on PBMCs. This chain's CDR3 is CASSLLGQGYEQYF. CDR3 nucleotides: TGTGCCAGCAGCTTATTGGGACAGGGCTACGAGCAGTACTTC.